These 22 T cell receptor beta chains originate from one sample sequenced in a study of blood T cells in healthy people across ages. A sample-barcoded 5' primer and a J-beta primer mix were used in a second PCR of roughly 7 to 12 cycles. Via MiXCR, TCRdb re-called the 5' RACE reads, giving one row per CDR3 protein. The table records more than 1,400,000 distinct CDR3 sequences, about 43% of them present only once. The sample taken for sequencing was blood. The receptors derive from a woman younger than 30 in good health.

This clonotype showed up just once. V usage is TRBV20-1 and J usage is TRBJ1-1; the D is unclear. CDR3 length: 11 amino acids. Trimming took off 0 bases at V and 6 bases at J, with 5 bases between the two ends. Germline V gives CDR1 DFQATT, CDR2 SNEGSKA (reference sequence). The CDR3 coding sequence is TGCAGTGCTAGAGACGGGTCTGAAGCTTTCTTT. Amino acids: CSARDGSEAFF.

The chain carries TRBV7-2 and TRBJ2-2; 9 positions match TRBD2. J was trimmed by 7 bases and V by 2 bases; bases with no gene match: 5. The CDR3 totals 15 residues. CDR1 SGHTA and CDR2 FQGNSA come from the germline V gene. The CDR3 reads CASSLRGRGLGELFF. The DNA for the CDR3 is TGTGCCAGCAGCTTACGCGGGAGGGGGCTCGGGGAGCTGTTTTTT.

This clonotype was counted a few times. The rearrangement joins TRBV7-2 to TRBJ2-1; a weak D match, TRBD2 (5 bases). The CDR3 is made up of 13 amino acids. CDR1 and CDR2 (germline): SGHTA, FQGNSA. V was shortened by 1 base and J by 9 bases, with 10 bases between the two germline ends. This chain's CDR3 is CASSLGGSGEQFF. CDR3 DNA sequence: TGTGCCAGCAGCTTAGGAGGGAGCGGTGAGCAGTTCTTC.

A few counts support this clonotype. The chain employs TRBV12-3 or TRBV12-4 and TRBJ2-7, with D possibly matching TRBD1 (5 bases). The CDR3 covers 11 residues. The V and J ends lost 7 bases and 5 bases respectively, with 9 bases between them. CDR3 coding DNA: TGTGCCAGCACTCAGGACAACGAGCAGTACTTC. Amino acid sequence: CASTQDNEQYF.

There are a few counts of this clonotype. The V gene is TRBV7-9, the J gene TRBJ1-2; D not certain. There are 14 residues in the CDR3. The germline V and J ends were trimmed by 3 bases and 8 bases, with 16 bases remaining between them. From germline, CDR1 is SEHNR and CDR2 FQNEAQ (reference sequence). The CDR3 loop reads CASSFPVHLMGYTF. DNA for the CDR3: TGTGCCAGCAGCTTCCCCGTACACCTAATGGGCTACACCTTC.

The rearrangement joins TRBV12-3 or TRBV12-4 to TRBJ1-4, with D uncertain. This CDR3 contains 14 residues. V lost 2 bases and J lost 3, with 7 bases in between. CDR3 coding DNA: TGTGCCAGCAGTTTAAGGACGGCTAATGAAAAACTGTTTTTT. Its protein is CASSLRTANEKLFF.

The rearrangement uses TRBV4-2 and TRBJ1-1, with 9 bases lining up with TRBD1. Looked up from germline, CDR1 is LGHNA and CDR2 is YNFKEQ. The CDR3 totals 15 residues. Unmatched junction bases numbered 3, after V lost 3 bases and J lost 1 base. CDR3 in DNA: TGTGCCAGCAGCCACGGACAGGGGCGGAACACTGAAGCTTTCTTT. Translated: CASSHGQGRNTEAFF.

The chain combines TRBV11-2 with TRBJ1-3; a weak D match, TRBD1 (5 bases). V was shortened by 5 bases and J by 2 bases, with 13 bases between the two germline ends. CDR3 size: 15 residues. Germline CDR1 and CDR2: SGHAT and FQNNGV. The CDR3 protein is CASSPTTAAGNTIYF. CDR3 in DNA: TGTGCCAGCAGCCCCACGACAGCGGCTGGAAACACCATATATTTT.

This clonotype was seen a handful of times. The chain couples TRBV7-8 to TRBJ2-7; 9 bases are shared with TRBD2. V trimming: 5 bases; J trimming: 5 bases; junction bases outside the gene matches: 13. Germline CDR1 and CDR2: SGHVS and FQNEAQ. This CDR3 is 16 amino acids long. CDR3 sequence: CASSPLEIAGVNEQYF. CDR3 in DNA: TGTGCCAGCAGCCCCCTTGAGATAGCGGGAGTAAACGAGCAGTACTTC.

This clonotype turned up a few times. The chain couples TRBV25-1 to TRBJ2-7; 11 bases are a match to TRBD1. V lost 3 bases to trimming and J lost 3 bases; unmatched junction nucleotides: 7. Germline V gene data show CDR1 as MGHDK and CDR2 as SYGVNS. This CDR3 has 16 residues. The CDR3 DNA sequence: TGTGCCAGCAGTGACGACTGGGGACAGGGGGGCTACGAGCAGTACTTC. Translated: CASSDDWGQGGYEQYF.

DNA for the CDR3: TGTGCCAGCAGGAGGGGGTCTGGGGCCAACGTCCTGACTTTC. Translating it yields CASRRGSGANVLTF. The chain joins TRBV6-5 to TRBJ2-6, with a tentative D call TRBD1 (6 bases). The germline V and J ends were trimmed by 6 bases and 1 base, with 7 bases remaining between them. CDR1 and CDR2 from the germline V gene are MNHEY and SVGAGI. This CDR3 is 14 amino acids long.

In its sample, this clonotype was seen many times. The chain carries TRBV20-1 and TRBJ1-2, with TRBD1 matching 10 bases. Germline V gives CDR1 DFQATT, CDR2 SNEGSKA (reference sequence). There are 12 residues in the CDR3. The J segment lost 5 bases and the V segment lost 3 bases, leaving 0 bases of the junction unmatched. CDR3 region: CSARGQGYGYTF. The CDR3 DNA reads TGCAGTGCTAGGGGACAGGGGTATGGCTACACCTTC.

In its sample, this clonotype was seen many times. The V call is TRBV27, the J call TRBJ2-7; D ambiguous. With 7 bases removed from V and 1 base from J, the gap between germline ends came to 11 bases. Germline assignment: CDR1 MNHEY and CDR2 SMNVEV (reference sequence). The CDR3 is made up of 13 amino acids. Here the CDR3 DNA reads TGTGCCAGCATCGGCCCCAATTCCTACGAGCAGTACTTC. This encodes CASIGPNSYEQYF.

The V and J genes are TRBV2 and TRBJ2-6, with 8 positions matching TRBD2. This CDR3 has 14 amino acids. Germline V CDR1 and CDR2: SNHLY, FYNNEI. Trimming at V came to 8 bases and at J to 6 bases, leaving 6 bases not matched to a gene. The CDR3: CASLGRGAANVLTF. The CDR3 coding sequence is TGTGCCAGCTTAGGGCGGGGGGCGGCCAACGTCCTGACTTTC.

This clonotype was recorded at least ten times. The J gene is TRBJ2-5, the V gene TRBV6-1, with 13 bases lining up with TRBD2. The junction had 7 bases not matched to a gene; V was cut back by 4 bases and J by 11 bases. The CDR3 is 14 amino acids. From germline, CDR1 is MNHNS and CDR2 SASEGT. The chain's CDR3 is CASSGLAGGNEQYF. The CDR3 bases are TGTGCCAGCAGTGGACTAGCGGGGGGCAATGAGCAGTACTTC.

This clonotype was recorded once. The rearrangement joins TRBV20-1 to TRBJ1-2; D ambiguous. In germline, CDR1 is DFQATT, CDR2 SNEGSKA (reference sequence). The CDR3 loop spans 13 amino acids. V lost 6 bases and J 6 bases, leaving 17 bases between the germline ends. The CDR3 DNA is TGCAGTGCGGCCATGGGAAGTAGTAATGGCTACACCTTC. Translating gives CSAAMGSSNGYTF.

The V gene is TRBV30, the J gene TRBJ1-2; D remains ambiguous. The V end lost 2 bases, the J end lost 2 bases, and 18 bases lay between the germline ends. The CDR3 runs 16 residues. Germline V lookup: CDR1 GTSNPN, CDR2 SVGIG (reference sequence). The CDR3 DNA is TGTGCCTGGAGTCTACCCCACGCCCTAGGAAACTATGGCTACACCTTC. This codes for CAWSLPHALGNYGYTF.

This clonotype was observed a few times. The rearrangement links TRBV27 to TRBJ2-3; no reliable D call. Per germline, CDR1 MNHEY and CDR2 SMNVEV (reference sequence). V shed 6 bases and J shed 6 bases, with 10 bases lying between them. The CDR3 has 12 amino acids. CDR3 protein: CASSPTVDTQYF. The CDR3 DNA reads TGTGCCAGCAGCCCGACGGTTGATACGCAGTATTTT.

This clonotype turned up a few times. The chain couples TRBV5-1 to TRBJ2-1; the D is unclear. The germline V and J ends were trimmed by 7 bases and 2 bases, with 16 bases remaining between them. This CDR3 is 15 amino acids long. The germline V gene encodes CDR1 SGHRS and CDR2 YFSETQ. CDR3: CASASPEATYNEQFF. The CDR3, as DNA: TGCGCCAGCGCCTCCCCCGAGGCCACCTACAATGAGCAGTTCTTC.

This chain uses TRBV4-1 with TRBJ2-1; 14 bases line up with TRBD2. This CDR3 is built from 16 residues. J was trimmed by 6 bases and V by 1 base; bases with no gene match: 2. Germline assignment: CDR1 MGHRA and CDR2 YSYEKL. CDR3 nucleotide sequence: TGCGCCAGCAGCCAAGCCGGGACTAGCGGGAGCAATGAGCAGTTCTTC. It specifies CASSQAGTSGSNEQFF.

This chain links TRBV6-1 with TRBJ1-5; unclear D gene. CDR1 is MNHNS and CDR2 is SASEGT in the germline V gene. The CDR3 totals 15 residues. Trimming shortened V by 5 bases and J by 7 bases, and 18 bases separated the two germline ends. The DNA for the CDR3 is TGTGCCAGCAGTCCGCGCCCCGACATGGTGCAGCCCCAGCATTTT. Its translation: CASSPRPDMVQPQHF.

This clonotype was seen more than once but under ten times. The gene calls are TRBV5-1 and TRBJ2-7; D ambiguous. V was cut by 0 bases and J by 7 bases, with 17 bases left in between. This CDR3 spans 15 amino acids. The germline gives CDR1 SGHRS, CDR2 YFSETQ. CDR3 amino acids: CASSLGNSPPREQYF. CDR3 coding DNA: TGCGCCAGCAGCTTGGGGAATAGTCCTCCTAGGGAGCAGTACTTC.